This T cell receptor beta chain was recovered during a study of blood T cells in healthy people across ages. The use of a sample-barcoded 5' primer and a J-beta primer mix characterized a second PCR of about 7 to 12 cycles. TCRdb redid the calling of the 5' RACE reads with MiXCR, one entry per CDR3 protein. The sample lists about 1.5 million distinct CDR3 sequences; 40% to 45% were seen once. This clonotype showed up just a few times. J gave up 9 bases and V 3 bases, and 7 bases lay outside the gene matches. The CDR3 extends over 14 amino acids. Germline assignment: CDR1 SGHRS and CDR2 YFSETQ. With each sample, at least 5.5 micrograms of total RNA were extracted.

This sequence was found in a woman between 18 and 29 years old in good health. The sequenced sample consisted of blood. The chain combines TRBV5-1 with TRBJ2-1, with 9 bases matching TRBD1. CDR3 in DNA: TGCGCCAGCAGCTATGGACAGGGGAGGGGTGAGCAGTTCTTC. Its protein is CASSYGQGRGEQFF. Complete variable domain (other parts from reference TRBV5-1 and TRBJ2-1): KAGVTQTPRYLIKTRGQQVTLSCSPISGHRSVSWYQQTPGQGLQFLFEYFSETQRNKGNFPGRFSGRQFSNSRSEMNVSTLELGDSALYLCASSYGQGRGEQFFGPGTRLTVL.